Below are 5 T cell receptor beta chains sequenced from a single sample in a study of blood T cell repertoires in COVID-19. TCRdb keeps only in-frame clones here, not all; method: immunoSEQ multiplex PCR. Of under 200,000 clones detected, around 83% appear once; the ten largest clones hold around 7%. The sequenced sample was peripheral blood. The receptors come from a man in his fifties or sixties with active or convalescent COVID-19.

V gene TRBV5-5 combines with J gene TRBJ1-5; 10 bases align to TRBD1. Germline CDR1 and CDR2: SGHKS and YYEKEE (reference sequence). The CDR3 length is 15 residues. Germline trimming cut 4 bases from V and 1 base from J; bases unmatched to any gene: 2. The CDR3 sequence is CASSKGQGSNQPQHF. CDR3 sequence (DNA): TGTGCCAGCAGCAAGGGACAGGGGAGCAATCAGCCCCAGCATTTT.

This rearrangement joins TRBV7-2 to TRBJ1-5; 9 nucleotides match TRBD1. The V gene's germline CDR1 is SGHTA and CDR2 FQGNSA. CDR3 length: 15 amino acids. The J segment lost 6 bases and the V segment lost 3 bases, leaving 6 bases of the junction unmatched. CDR3 in DNA: TGTGCCAGCAGCTTCGGGACAGGGCCAGGTCAGCCCCAGCATTTT. It codes for CASSFGTGPGQPQHF. Full variable domain (rest looked up from reference TRBV7-2 and TRBJ1-5): GAGVSQSPSNKVTEKGKDVELRCDPISGHTALYWYRQSLGQGLEFLIYFQGNSAPDKSGLPSDRFSAERTGGSVSTLTIQRTQQEDSAVYLCASSFGTGPGQPQHFGDGTRLSIL.

The gene calls are TRBV6-4 and TRBJ1-1; D ambiguous. Germline CDR1 is MRHNA and CDR2 is SNTAGT. Deletions cut 6 bases from V and 1 base from J, with 12 bases between. There are 14 residues in the CDR3. The CDR3 is CASREHKRNTEAFF. The CDR3 nucleotides read TGTGCCAGCAGAGAACATAAACGGAACACTGAAGCTTTCTTT.

This chain uses TRBV11-3 with TRBJ1-2; D ambiguous. CDR1 SGHNT and CDR2 YENEEA come from the germline V gene. This CDR3 spans 13 amino acids. Between the trimmed V and J ends, which lost 2 bases and 1 base, there was a span of 5 bases. In nucleotides, the CDR3 is TGTGCCAGCAGCTTATCCGGTAACTATGGCTACACCTTC. Encoded protein: CASSLSGNYGYTF.

The J gene is TRBJ2-1, the V gene TRBV20-1; D is perhaps TRBD2 (6 bases). V was trimmed by 0 bases and J by 11 bases, leaving 8 bases between them. Germline V gives CDR1 DFQATT, CDR2 SNEGSKA (reference sequence). CDR3 size: 11 residues. Here the CDR3 reads CSAREGGKQFF. DNA for the CDR3: TGCAGTGCTAGAGAAGGCGGGAAGCAGTTCTTC.